This T cell receptor beta chain was sequenced during a study of blood T cell repertoires in COVID-19. Assay used: immunoSEQ multiplex PCR; TCRdb lists only in-frame clones, some missing. This table has roughly 310,000 clones, about nine tenths appearing once. The length of the CDR3 is 13 residues. Deletions cut 6 bases from V and 4 bases from J, with 12 bases between. Looked up from germline, CDR1 is KGHSH and CDR2 is LQKENI. The sample was PBMCs or T cells enriched from blood (not recorded which). The receptor comes from a man in his sixties who had recovered from COVID-19. The chain joins TRBV18 to TRBJ1-1; weak D call: TRBD1 (6 bases). As DNA, the CDR3 is TGTGCCAGCTCTCACAGGGAGGGCACTGAAGCTTTCTTT. Its protein product is CASSHREGTEAFF.